One sample yielded the 26 T cell receptor beta chains listed below, sequenced in a study of metastatic and nonmetastatic thyroid tumors. TCRdb re-analyzed the PCR reads through MiXCR. Of 12,000 to 15,000 clones in the sample, 25% were seen once. Every patient underwent thyroid surgery untreated. The sequenced sample consisted of tumor tissue. All receptors derive from a female donor with papillary thyroid cancer or a benign thyroid nodule (not recorded which). Some clones in this sample may be carry-over from other donors' samples.

This clone came up a few times. The chain has TRBV12-3 or TRBV12-4 and TRBJ2-5, with 14 nucleotides matching TRBD2. The CDR3 runs to 15 residues. After removal of 5 bases from V and 5 bases from J, the junction contained 4 bases not matched to a gene. The CDR3: CASSPWTSGGETQYF. The CDR3 DNA follows: TGTGCCAGCAGTCCCTGGACTAGCGGGGGGGAGACCCAGTACTTC.

This clone has at least ten counts. V is TRBV7-9 and J is TRBJ2-4, with 8 bases that match TRBD1. Looked up from germline, CDR1 is SEHNR and CDR2 is FQNEAQ (reference sequence). V gave up 5 bases and J gave up 6 bases; unmatched junction bases: 6. CDR3 size: 14 residues. CDR3 amino acids: CASSKRDRTNIQYF. The CDR3 coding sequence is TGTGCCAGCAGCAAAAGGGACAGGACAAACATTCAGTACTTC.

The chain couples TRBV9 to TRBJ2-3, with TRBD2 matching 7 bases. The CDR3 is 17 residues long. In germline, CDR1 is SGDLS, CDR2 YYNGEE. Trimming at V came to 4 bases and at J to 5 bases, leaving 16 bases not matched to a gene. The CDR3: CASSSGTSVRALDTQYF. CDR3 coding DNA: TGTGCCAGCAGCTCCGGTACTAGCGTGAGGGCCTTAGATACGCAGTATTTT.

This clone is classed as medium-sized (0.01 to 0.1%). The chain joins TRBV6-1 to TRBJ1-5; the D is unclear. The CDR3 is 14 amino acids. V was trimmed by 5 bases and J by 6 bases, leaving 14 bases between them. The germline CDR1 and CDR2 sequences are MNHNS and SASEGT. CDR3 sequence (DNA): TGTGCCAGCAGTCGTCATGCGGGCAGTCAGCCCCAGCATTTT. The encoded protein is CASSRHAGSQPQHF.

At least ten counts were recorded for this clone. This sequence joins TRBV7-9 and TRBJ2-7, with D possibly being TRBD1 (6 bases). CDR1 and CDR2 (germline): SEHNR, FQNEAQ (reference sequence). The CDR3 length is 14 residues. The germline V and J ends were trimmed by 5 bases and 2 bases, with 13 bases remaining between them. This CDR3 is CASSVTGVTYEQYF. The CDR3 coding sequence is TGTGCCAGCAGCGTGACAGGAGTTACCTACGAGCAGTACTTC.

The J gene is TRBJ2-3, the V gene TRBV20-1; tentatively, D is TRBD2 (6 bases). Trimming cost V 0 bases and J 4 bases, with 11 bases left between them. Per the germline V gene, CDR1 is DFQATT and CDR2 is SNEGSKA (reference sequence). This CDR3 contains 14 residues. CDR3 region: CSAREGGISDTQYF. As DNA, the CDR3 is TGCAGTGCTAGAGAGGGCGGGATTTCAGATACGCAGTATTTT.

This clone was seen many times. The J gene is TRBJ1-1, the V gene TRBV20-1; the D gene is possibly TRBD1 (5 bases). The CDR3 contains 13 residues. Trimming took 3 bases from V and 2 from J, leaving 10 bases between them. Per the germline V gene, CDR1 is DFQATT and CDR2 is SNEGSKA (reference sequence). Written as DNA, the CDR3 is TGCAGTGCTAGCAGGGACTCTAACACTGAAGCTTTCTTT. It encodes CSASRDSNTEAFF.

Within the sample, this clone is medium-sized (0.01 to 0.1%). The chain recombines TRBV5-5 with TRBJ2-5, with 13 bases identical to TRBD2. The length of the CDR3 is 17 residues. After removal of 5 bases from V and 5 bases from J, the junction contained 12 bases not matched to a gene. Germline V lookup: CDR1 SGHKS, CDR2 YYEKEE (reference sequence). As DNA, the CDR3 is TGTGCCAGCAGAGATGGGACTAGCGGGATCTTGGGGGAGACCCAGTACTTC. This codes for CASRDGTSGILGETQYF.

This clone was counted only a few times. This chain joins TRBV7-8 and TRBJ1-2; TRBD1 aligns across 8 bases. The CDR3 totals 14 residues. With V trimmed by 0 bases and J by 6 bases, 3 bases remained unmatched. The germline V gene encodes CDR1 SGHVS and CDR2 FQNEAQ. The CDR3 loop reads CASSLAPTGDGYTF. In nucleotides, the CDR3 is TGTGCCAGCAGCTTAGCGCCGACAGGGGATGGCTACACCTTC.

The chain carries TRBV6-5 and TRBJ1-1, with 11 bases matching TRBD1. The junction had 4 bases not matched to a gene; V was cut back by 3 bases and J by 4 bases. Germline V lookup: CDR1 MNHEY, CDR2 SVGAGI. The CDR3 spans 15 residues. CDR3 DNA: TGTGCCAGCAGTTATTCGGACAGGGGGCTCACTGAAGCTTTCTTT. It specifies CASSYSDRGLTEAFF.

This clone is labeled medium-sized. The rearrangement links TRBV27 to TRBJ2-1; perhaps TRBD2 as D (5 bases). The CDR3 has 17 amino acids. Germline CDR1 and CDR2: MNHEY and SMNVEV (reference sequence). Trimming took off 5 bases at V and 0 bases at J, with 17 bases between the two ends. The CDR3 loop is CASSPGAGPSSYNEQFF. CDR3 nucleotides: TGTGCCAGCAGTCCCGGCGCGGGCCCCAGCTCCTACAATGAGCAGTTCTTC.

CDR3 nucleotides: TGTGCCAGCAGTTACGACGGTACTTATTTAGGGGCTAATTCACCCCTCCACTTT. Encoded protein: CASSYDGTYLGANSPLHF. The chain links TRBV6-2 or TRBV6-3 to TRBJ1-6, with D tentatively TRBD1 (5 bases). The CDR3 runs 18 residues. V lost 2 bases to trimming and J lost 6 bases, with 20 bases between them. Germline CDR1 MNHEY, CDR2 SVGEGT.

As to this clone: One base away lies a much larger clone, so this may be a sequencing read error. Other DNA sequences of this sample code for an identical CDR3. The chain has TRBV20-1 and TRBJ2-5; D may match TRBD1 or TRBD2 (5 bases each). Per the germline V gene, CDR1 is DFQATT and CDR2 is SNEGSKA (reference sequence). The ends were cut back, 3 bases at V and 5 bases at J, with 13 bases in the middle. This CDR3 contains 13 residues. The CDR3 bases are TGCAGTGCTAGGGGGGAGCTAGGGGAGACCCAGTACTTC. This sequence encodes CSARGELGETQYF.

This clone occurred a few times. J is TRBJ2-5 and V is TRBV24-1; 8 positions match TRBD2. The CDR3 length is 14 residues. V gave up 12 bases and J gave up 3 bases; unmatched junction bases: 11. Per the germline V gene, CDR1 is KGHDR and CDR2 is SFDVKD. Here the CDR3 DNA reads TGTGCCGCCTCAACACCGGGACTAGAAGAGACCCAGTACTTC. The encoded protein is CAASTPGLEETQYF.

This clone was recorded at least ten times. The chain couples TRBV6-1 to TRBJ2-7; D remains unclear. From germline, CDR1 is MNHNS and CDR2 SASEGT. Trimming cost V 2 bases and J 4 bases, with 6 bases left between them. The CDR3 covers 12 residues. CDR3 residues: CASSESKYEQYF. CDR3 coding DNA: TGTGCCAGCAGTGAATCGAAGTACGAGCAGTACTTC.

This clone is medium-sized (0.01 to 0.1%) within its sample. The genes are TRBV5-1 and TRBJ2-7; D could derive from TRBD1 or TRBD2 (6 bases each). Per germline, CDR1 SGHRS and CDR2 YFSETQ. This CDR3 region has 16 residues. V dropped 0 bases and J dropped 5 bases, with 18 bases sitting between them. Here the CDR3 DNA reads TGCGCCAGCAGCTTGGGGGAGAGGGGGGACGTAGACGAGCAGTACTTC. Its translation: CASSLGERGDVDEQYF.

The sample holds many counts of this clone. At one of its ends the junction is not consistent with the germline gene, which may arise from a read error. The chain has TRBV6-1 and TRBJ2-1, with 11 bases matching TRBD2. Germline CDR1 is MNHNS and CDR2 is SASEGT. The CDR3 totals 15 residues. The CDR3 region is CAGSQTSGSWDEQFF. CDR3 in DNA: TGTGCCGGCAGCCAAACTAGCGGGAGTTGGGATGAGCAGTTCTTC.

The chain employs TRBV27 and TRBJ2-7; possible D gene TRBD1, 5 bases. This CDR3 has 13 residues. Germline CDR1 and CDR2: MNHEY and SMNVEV (reference sequence). V was shortened by 6 bases and J by 5 bases, with 14 bases between the two germline ends. The CDR3 is CASRPTGVHEQYF. Here the CDR3 DNA reads TGTGCCAGCAGGCCCACAGGTGTCCACGAGCAGTACTTC.

This clone was detected only a few times. V usage is TRBV6-2 or TRBV6-3 and J usage is TRBJ2-2; TRBD2 matches at 15 bases. V lost 6 bases and J lost 4; bases outside the gene matches: 6. CDR3 length: 17 residues. CDR1 is MNHEY and CDR2 is SVGEGT in the germline V gene. The CDR3 spells CASRGLAGGSGTGELFF. The CDR3 region has the DNA TGTGCCAGCAGGGGACTAGCGGGAGGAAGTGGCACCGGGGAGCTGTTTTTT.

This chain connects TRBV14 to TRBJ2-7; D remains unclear. V lost 2 bases and J lost 2, with 13 bases in between. Per the germline V gene, CDR1 is SGHDN and CDR2 is FVKESK. This CDR3 contains 15 residues. The CDR3 is CASSQFFGATYEQYF. CDR3 bases: TGTGCCAGCAGCCAATTTTTTGGCGCTACCTACGAGCAGTACTTC. Variable domain in full (rest from reference TRBV14 and TRBJ2-7): EAGVTQFPSHSVIEKGQTVTLRCDPISGHDNLYWYRRVMGKEIKFLLHFVKESKQDESGMPNNRFLAERTGGTYSTLKVQPAELEDSGVYFCASSQFFGATYEQYFGPGTRLTVT.

This clone was detected many times. This sample also contains other DNA sequences that code for the same CDR3. The chain is built from TRBV7-8 and TRBJ1-5; D may be TRBD1 (6 bases). CDR3 length: 15 amino acids. Trimming took 3 bases from V and 11 from J, leaving 20 bases between them. Germline V gene data show CDR1 as SGHVS and CDR2 as FQNEAQ. The CDR3 coding sequence is TGTGCCAGCAGCTTGGTAGGGTTTCGGTCAGGGGCCCAGCATTTT. Translating gives CASSLVGFRSGAQHF.

This clone turned up a few times. A much more abundant neighbour one base away suggests this may be a read error. CDR3 bases: TGCAGCTTTGAAAACAGGGGAACCAACACAGATACGCAGTATTTT. Its protein product is CSFENRGTNTDTQYF. The chain couples TRBV29-1 to TRBJ2-3, with TRBD1 matching 7 bases. This CDR3 has 15 residues. The germline V gene has CDR1 SQVTM and CDR2 ANQGSEA.

By frequency in the sample, this clone is medium-sized (0.01 to 0.1%). This chain connects TRBV6-1 to TRBJ2-7, with D perhaps being TRBD1 or TRBD2 (5 bases each). V lost 6 bases to trimming and J lost 1 base, with 22 bases between them. This CDR3 region has 17 residues. Looked up from germline, CDR1 is MNHNS and CDR2 is SASEGT. The DNA of the CDR3 is TGTGCCAGCAGGAAAACTAACCGGGACGTAAAGTCCTACGAGCAGTACTTC. Translated: CASRKTNRDVKSYEQYF.

The chain recombines TRBV27 with TRBJ2-1, with TRBD1 as a possible D gene (6 bases). CDR3 length: 13 amino acids. V dropped 1 base and J dropped 8 bases, with 9 bases sitting between them. Germline V CDR1 and CDR2: MNHEY, SMNVEV (reference sequence). The CDR3 reads CASSLYRVDEQFF. CDR3 in DNA: TGTGCCAGCAGTTTATACAGGGTCGATGAGCAGTTCTTC.

This clone has more than one count but fewer than ten. The V and J genes are TRBV20-1 and TRBJ1-1, with TRBD1 matching over 8 bases. CDR3 length: 15 residues. From germline, CDR1 is DFQATT and CDR2 SNEGSKA (reference sequence). J gave up 2 bases and V 2 bases, and 7 bases lay outside the gene matches. CDR3 coding DNA: TGCAGTGCTAGACGGCAGGGGGCCTTTAACACTGAAGCTTTCTTT. Its protein product is CSARRQGAFNTEAFF.

This clone was recorded a few times. J is TRBJ2-1 and V is TRBV10-1; D not certain. Germline V gives CDR1 WNHNN, CDR2 SYGVQD (reference sequence). The CDR3 runs to 17 residues. V shed 6 bases and J shed 0 bases, with 18 bases lying between them. The CDR3 coding sequence is TGCGCCAGCAGCCGTAGCCGTACCTTAAGCTCCTACAATGAGCAGTTCTTC. Residues: CASSRSRTLSSYNEQFF.